This TCR beta chain was found in a study of T cell responses to AZD1222 COVID-19 vaccine. Overall study results and limits: Only 5 to 7 AZD1222 recipients were seropositive at baseline. Repertoires were obtained solely post-peak T cell response. The CD4 TCRs associated with vaccination extended across spike and predominated at 160-218 and 743-854.

This clone was seen a few times. Antigen specificity is unknown. The assay was immunoSEQ multiplex PCR, and TCRdb's table has in-frame clones only and misses some. Found here are 35,000 to 50,000 clones, around 80% of them singletons; the top ten hold roughly 22%. Germline assignment: CDR1 LNHDA and CDR2 SQIVND (reference sequence). V gave up 5 bases and J gave up 2 bases, with 18 bases separating them. CDR3 length: 16 amino acids. This TCR came from an adult who received the MenACWY meningococcal vaccine as a control. The chain uses TRBV19 and TRBJ1-1, with D possibly TRBD1 on 6 matching bases. Source: peripheral blood, taken 28 days after the second dose of the MenACWY control vaccine. The CDR3 spells CASSPLVGGLNTEAFF. DNA of the CDR3: TGTGCCAGTAGTCCTCTGGTGGGGGGCTTAAACACTGAAGCTTTCTTT.